Here is one TCR beta chain with its context. Germline V lookup: CDR1 SGHRS, CDR2 YFSETQ. The CDR3 spans 13 residues. V was clipped by 0 bases and J by 9 bases, with 12 bases between them. The sample is drawn from a study of blood T cell repertoires in COVID-19. Cohorts were assigned according to the clinical history that participants reported. Under the authors' procedure: Amplifying reference gene primers gave estimates of nucleated cell counts. Clones were read by immunoSEQ multiplex PCR, and TCRdb kept only the in-frame ones, dropping some. Clonal size and the V and J genes are those of that table, whereas D and trimming came from the DNA. The sample holds some 220,000 clones, 80% to 90% seen once.

The chain combines TRBV5-1 with TRBJ1-2; no clear D. Input material: PBMCs or T cells enriched from blood (not recorded which). This TCR derives from a woman aged 18-35 years in a cohort exposed to, infected with or recovered from COVID-19 (not recorded which). The CDR3 DNA follows: TGCGCCAGCAGCTTGGGGGGAGCCAAGAGCTACACCTTC. It encodes CASSLGGAKSYTF.